The 29 T cell receptor beta chains given below trace back to one sample, sequenced in a study of cytomegalovirus exposure and HLA in healthy donors. In the PCR, 60 Vbeta and 13 Jbeta primers were used. Only in-frame clones appear in the TCRdb table, and some are missing; sequencing was by immunoSEQ multiplex PCR. The sample contains more than 95,000 clones, around 72% of which appear only once. The sample comprised PBMCs. The receptor set was obtained from a woman between 50 and 59 years old in good health and CMV-seropositive.

The rearrangement uses TRBV5-1 and TRBJ2-1, with TRBD1 matching 7 bases. The CDR3 runs to 15 residues. Germline loops: CDR1 SGHRS, CDR2 YFSETQ. J was trimmed by 7 bases and V by 0 bases; bases with no gene match: 7. The CDR3 DNA reads as TGCGCCAGCAGCTTGGGACAGGGCTCCGTTAATGAGCAGTTCTTC. This encodes CASSLGQGSVNEQFF. Supplemented by reference TRBV5-1 and TRBJ2-1, the full variable domain reads KAGVTQTPRYLIKTRGQQVTLSCSPISGHRSVSWYQQTPGQGLQFLFEYFSETQRNKGNFPGRFSGRQFSNSRSEMNVSTLELGDSALYLCASSLGQGSVNEQFFGPGTRLTVL.

The V and J genes are TRBV18 and TRBJ1-1, with TRBD1 identical over 9 bases. With 2 bases clipped from V and 0 bases from J, the junction kept 7 bases outside the gene matches. The CDR3 is 17 amino acids. Germline values: CDR1 KGHSH, CDR2 LQKENI. The CDR3 coding sequence is TGTGCCAGCTCACCAGCGGGGACAGGGATCATGAACACTGAAGCTTTCTTT. Protein: CASSPAGTGIMNTEAFF.

J is TRBJ2-1 and V is TRBV11-3; weak D call: TRBD1 (5 bases). The ends were cut back, 1 base at V and 2 bases at J, with 6 bases in the middle. This CDR3 spans 14 amino acids. Germline values: CDR1 SGHNT, CDR2 YENEEA. The CDR3 bases are TGTGCCAGCAGCTTAGCAGGGACCTACAATGAGCAGTTCTTC. Its protein is CASSLAGTYNEQFF.

The chain employs TRBV27 and TRBJ2-5, with TRBD2 identical over 9 bases. The length of the CDR3 is 16 residues. V was pared by 4 bases and J by 5 bases, with 11 bases of the junction left unmatched. From germline, CDR1 is MNHEY and CDR2 SMNVEV (reference sequence). CDR3 sequence: CASSSLGSGSRETQYF. In nucleotides, the CDR3 is TGTGCCAGCAGTTCCTTGGGTAGCGGGAGCCGGGAGACCCAGTACTTC.

The rearrangement joins TRBV4-3 to TRBJ1-1; the D gene is possibly TRBD1 (6 bases). Trimming cost V 0 bases and J 1 base, with 6 bases left between them. The CDR3 length is 14 residues. Germline CDR1 LGHNA, CDR2 YSLEER. The CDR3 here is CASSQEGANTEAFF. The CDR3 bases are TGCGCCAGCAGCCAAGAGGGGGCGAACACTGAAGCTTTCTTT.

This chain joins TRBV19 and TRBJ1-1, with 8 bases that match TRBD1. The germline V gene encodes CDR1 LNHDA and CDR2 SQIVND (reference sequence). The V segment lost 4 bases and the J segment 1 base; nucleotides outside the gene matches: 8. The CDR3 runs to 16 residues. As DNA, the CDR3 is TGTGCCAGTAGTAACCGACAGGGGACAGGGAACACTGAAGCTTTCTTT. Residues: CASSNRQGTGNTEAFF.

The chain uses TRBV30 and TRBJ1-1; unclear D gene. Germline CDR1 reads GTSNPN; CDR2 reads SVGIG (reference sequence). The CDR3 is 13 amino acids. Trimming shortened V by 2 bases and J by 4 bases, and 11 bases separated the two germline ends. The CDR3 nucleotides read TGTGCCTGGAGTATAAGCGAGGGCACTGAAGCTTTCTTT. Translating gives CAWSISEGTEAFF.

The chain joins TRBV6-5 to TRBJ2-7; the match to TRBD2 covers 10 bases. The J segment lost 6 bases and the V segment lost 0 bases, leaving 5 bases of the junction unmatched. There are 15 residues in the CDR3. Germline CDR1 is MNHEY and CDR2 is SVGAGI. CDR3 residues: CASSYSASGSAEQYF. In nucleotides, the CDR3 is TGTGCCAGCAGTTACTCCGCTAGCGGGAGTGCCGAGCAGTACTTC.

The chain is built from TRBV28 and TRBJ1-2; D gene unclear. Between the trimmed V and J ends, which lost 3 bases and 5 bases, there was a span of 7 bases. The CDR3 contains 12 residues. The germline V gene has CDR1 MDHEN and CDR2 SYDVKM. This CDR3 reads CASSLREYGYTF. The DNA of the CDR3 is TGTGCCAGCAGTTTGAGGGAGTATGGCTACACCTTC.

The sample holds one count of this clone. The gene calls are TRBV5-6 and TRBJ2-2; D perhaps matches TRBD2 (5 bases). The CDR3 is made up of 13 amino acids. Between the trimmed V and J ends, which lost 6 bases and 6 bases, there was a span of 12 bases. Germline V gives CDR1 SGHDT, CDR2 YYEEEE. CDR3 loop: CASKFSVAGELFF. DNA of the CDR3: TGTGCCAGCAAATTTAGCGTTGCCGGGGAGCTGTTTTTT.

This chain uses TRBV5-4 with TRBJ1-6, with 7 bases identical to TRBD1. The germline V gene has CDR1 SGHNT and CDR2 YYREEE (reference sequence). The CDR3 runs to 16 residues. J gave up 4 bases and V 2 bases, and 6 bases lay outside the gene matches. The CDR3 DNA is TGTGCCAGCAGCTTTAACACAGGGGTTTATAATTCACCCCTCCACTTT. This gives the protein CASSFNTGVYNSPLHF.

The gene calls are TRBV4-3 and TRBJ2-7; D call uncertain. V was shortened by 8 bases and J by 0 bases, with 14 bases between the two germline ends. Germline-derived CDR1 and CDR2 are LGHNA and YSLEER. The CDR3 is 14 residues long. The CDR3 DNA reads TGCGCCAGCGGTACTACCCTCCTCTCCTACGAGCAGTACTTC. Translating gives CASGTTLLSYEQYF.

This clone occurred once. The chain carries TRBV7-2 and TRBJ2-1; a possible D gene is TRBD2 (5 bases). The length of the CDR3 is 16 residues. Germline V gives CDR1 SGHTA, CDR2 FQGNSA. Trimming cost V 3 bases and J 8 bases, with 20 bases left between them. CDR3 coding DNA: TGTGCCAGCAGCTTCGGAGGCCGCGGGCGGGTCCATGAGCAGTTCTTC. As protein: CASSFGGRGRVHEQFF.

The chain couples TRBV21-1 to TRBJ2-1; TRBD1 was called by the table and not checked on the DNA. TRBV21-1 is deemed a pseudogene. This CDR3 spans 14 amino acids. The CDR3 spells CASSKGDSYNEQFF. In DNA form, the CDR3 reads TGTGCCAGCAGCAAGGGTGACAGCTACAATGAGCAGTTCTTC.

V gene TRBV5-4 combines with J gene TRBJ2-7, with D possibly matching TRBD2 (6 bases). Germline lookup yields CDR1 SGHNT and CDR2 YYREEE (reference sequence). This CDR3 has 14 amino acids. Trimming stripped 3 bases from V and 6 bases from J, with 16 bases between. CDR3 sequence reads: CASSWGVGSLEQYF. The CDR3, as DNA: TGTGCCAGCAGCTGGGGGGTGGGGAGCCTCGAGCAGTACTTC.

This clone was seen only once. This chain uses TRBV10-3 with TRBJ2-4, with D perhaps TRBD1 (7 bases). Trimming pared 10 bases from V and 0 bases from J, leaving 22 bases between. Germline values: CDR1 ENHRY, CDR2 SYGVKD. There are 17 residues in the CDR3. The chain's CDR3 is CATRGGGGDLAKNIQYF. The CDR3 DNA sequence: TGTGCCACCCGAGGGGGCGGCGGGGACCTAGCCAAAAACATTCAGTACTTC.

The chain employs TRBV4-2 and TRBJ2-1; D is perhaps TRBD1 (5 bases). The CDR3 contains 15 residues. With 0 bases removed from V and 1 base from J, the gap between germline ends came to 7 bases. Germline CDR1 is LGHNA and CDR2 is YNFKEQ. CDR3 region: CASSQDRTSYNEQFF. CDR3 DNA sequence: TGTGCCAGCAGCCAAGATCGGACATCCTACAATGAGCAGTTCTTC.

Notes on this clone: Additional DNA sequences in this sample encode the identical CDR3. The chain joins TRBV7-3 to TRBJ1-1; D gene uncertain. This CDR3 has 13 amino acids. Germline V gives CDR1 SGHTA, CDR2 FQGTGA. Deletions cut 2 bases from V and 1 base from J, with 5 bases between. CDR3 DNA: TGTGCCAGCAGCTTAGGCAGGAACACTGAAGCTTTCTTT. Amino acids: CASSLGRNTEAFF.

This clone was seen only a few times. The chain carries TRBV7-9 and TRBJ1-1, with D unresolved. Trimming stripped 1 base from V and 1 base from J, with 13 bases between. The germline V gene has CDR1 SEHNR and CDR2 FQNEAQ (reference sequence). The CDR3 totals 16 residues. DNA of the CDR3: TGTGCCAGCAGCTTAGGTGCAGGCGGGCCGAACACTGAAGCTTTCTTT. Protein: CASSLGAGGPNTEAFF.

The table lists this clone with a few counts. This chain uses TRBV9 with TRBJ1-3; D is uncertain. V lost 4 bases to trimming and J lost 4 bases, with 9 bases between them. The CDR3 sequence is 13 residues long. CDR1 SGDLS and CDR2 YYNGEE come from the germline V gene. The CDR3 DNA sequence: TGTGCCAGCAGCCCCGACGGGGGAAACACCATATATTTT. It encodes CASSPDGGNTIYF.

The chain joins TRBV6-5 to TRBJ2-5; D perhaps matches TRBD1 (6 bases). The germline V gene encodes CDR1 MNHEY and CDR2 SVGAGI. V lost 4 bases and J lost 5, with 17 bases in between. The CDR3 has 15 amino acids. This CDR3 reads CASSSLGAVQETQYF. The CDR3 bases are TGTGCCAGCAGTTCGCTGGGGGCGGTACAGGAGACCCAGTACTTC.

The V gene is TRBV9, the J gene TRBJ1-1; tentatively, D is TRBD1 (6 bases). The CDR3 is made up of 16 amino acids. Germline V lookup: CDR1 SGDLS, CDR2 YYNGEE. V was pared by 3 bases and J by 1 base, with 16 bases between. CDR3 loop: CASSGPGARGNTEAFF. CDR3 coding DNA: TGTGCCAGCAGCGGACCAGGGGCTAGAGGGAACACTGAAGCTTTCTTT.

The V call is TRBV4-2, the J call TRBJ1-5; 9 nucleotides align to TRBD1. The CDR3 has 16 amino acids. Looked up from germline, CDR1 is LGHNA and CDR2 is YNFKEQ. V lost 4 bases to trimming and J lost 0 bases; unmatched junction nucleotides: 4. CDR3 coding DNA: TGTGCCAGCAGCCTGGGACAGGGAGTTAGCAATCAGCCCCAGCATTTT. Translation gives CASSLGQGVSNQPQHF.

The rearrangement joins TRBV5-6 to TRBJ2-3, with D perhaps matching TRBD2 (6 bases). CDR3 length equals 18 residues. Germline V lookup: CDR1 SGHDT, CDR2 YYEEEE. V was cut by 4 bases and J by 0 bases, with 21 bases left in between. In DNA, the CDR3 is TGTGCCAGCAGCCCCCCCCTCAGCGCGGGGACTAGCACAGATACGCAGTATTTT. Translating gives CASSPPLSAGTSTDTQYF.

The genes are TRBV13 and TRBJ2-7, with 8 bases fitting TRBD2. Germline loops: CDR1 PRHDT, CDR2 FYEKMQ (reference sequence). The CDR3 is made up of 15 amino acids. V was clipped by 5 bases and J by 1 base; unmatched bases: 7. DNA of the CDR3: TGTGCCAGCAGCACAAGGCGGGGGGTGTCCTACGAGCAGTACTTC. Its protein is CASSTRRGVSYEQYF.

In its sample, this clone was seen a few times. The chain joins TRBV6-5 to TRBJ2-7; D is unresolved. V lost 6 bases and J lost 6, with 18 bases in between. CDR3 length equals 14 residues. CDR1 and CDR2 (germline): MNHEY, SVGAGI. The CDR3 spells CASSDNPAYAEQYF. The CDR3 DNA reads TGTGCCAGCAGCGACAATCCAGCCTACGCCGAGCAGTACTTC.

This clone was detected once. V and J are TRBV19 and TRBJ1-5, with D perhaps TRBD1 (6 bases). Per germline, CDR1 LNHDA and CDR2 SQIVND (reference sequence). This CDR3 has 16 amino acids. V lost 5 bases to trimming and J lost 5 bases, with 19 bases between them. CDR3 DNA sequence: TGTGCCAGTAGTCCACAGACAGGAAAGATAGATCAGCCCCAGCATTTT. Protein sequence: CASSPQTGKIDQPQHF.

The genes are TRBV7-2 and TRBJ1-2, with 7 bases aligning to TRBD1. Germline assignment: CDR1 SGHTA and CDR2 FQGNSA. The CDR3 spans 14 residues. V shed 5 bases, J shed 2 bases, and the junction held 5 bases outside the gene matches. CDR3 bases: TGTGCCAGCAGCCCGACGACAGGGAACTATGGCTACACCTTC. This translates into CASSPTTGNYGYTF.

V is TRBV6-6 and J is TRBJ2-7; 9 bases line up with TRBD1. Germline CDR1 reads MNHNY; CDR2 reads SVGAGI (reference sequence). The CDR3 covers 15 residues. J lost 5 bases, V lost 0 bases, and 5 bases had no gene match. Here the CDR3 reads CASSYSGQGGNEQYF. In nucleotides, the CDR3 is TGTGCCAGCAGTTACTCGGGACAGGGAGGGAACGAGCAGTACTTC.